These 10 T cell receptor beta chains came from one sample sequenced in a study of brain T cells in children with intractable seizures. Sequencing used immunoSEQ multiplex PCR; TCRdb keeps in-frame clones, though not all of them. In the table there are hundreds of thousands of clones, over 90% of which are singletons. Specified time point: blood from clinic visit 5 months post-surgery; TSC patient then seizure free. The sample in question was peripheral blood, obtained around 5 months after surgery. Every receptor here comes from a boy under two years old with tuberous sclerosis and intractable seizures.

J is TRBJ1-5 and V is TRBV12-3 or TRBV12-4, with unresolved D. V lost 4 bases, J lost 11 bases, and 15 bases lay in between. The CDR3 extends over 13 amino acids. The CDR3 DNA sequence: TGTGCCAGCAGTTACGGACCTAGGACGACCCAGCATTTT. It encodes CASSYGPRTTQHF.

This rearrangement joins TRBV4-1 to TRBJ1-2, with no clear D. Trimming took 1 base from V and 1 from J, leaving 13 bases between them. CDR3 length equals 16 residues. Germline V gene data show CDR1 as MGHRA and CDR2 as YSYEKL. The CDR3 is CASSQGEDNLNYGYTF. CDR3 in DNA: TGCGCCAGCAGCCAAGGTGAAGATAACCTTAACTATGGCTACACCTTC.

J is TRBJ2-3 and V is TRBV5-1, with 8 bases lining up with TRBD2. Trimming took 4 bases from V and 2 from J; bases not matched to a gene: 9. CDR1 and CDR2 (germline): SGHRS, YFSETQ. The CDR3 consists of 16 residues. The CDR3 coding sequence is TGCGCCAGCAGCCGCGCCGGGACTAGATACACAGATACGCAGTATTTT. It translates to CASSRAGTRYTDTQYF.

The V gene is TRBV6-5, the J gene TRBJ2-7; D is tentatively TRBD1 or TRBD2 (5 bases each). Per the germline V gene, CDR1 is MNHEY and CDR2 is SVGAGI. This CDR3 contains 14 residues. V was trimmed by 3 bases and J by 3 bases, leaving 12 bases between them. The CDR3 spells CASSYGGEGYEQYF. DNA for the CDR3: TGTGCCAGCAGTTATGGGGGAGAAGGCTACGAGCAGTACTTC.

The chain carries TRBV9 and TRBJ2-7, with D possibly matching TRBD2 (5 bases). This CDR3 comprises 15 residues. The V end was cut by 4 bases, the J end by 3 bases, with 17 bases between. Germline V gives CDR1 SGDLS, CDR2 YYNGEE. CDR3 in amino acids: CASSPMVGVGYEQYF. Written as DNA, the CDR3 is TGTGCCAGCAGCCCAATGGTGGGAGTGGGCTACGAGCAGTACTTC.

This rearrangement joins TRBV7-9 to TRBJ1-1, with D perhaps TRBD1 (6 bases). The CDR3 is made up of 14 amino acids. Per the germline V gene, CDR1 is SEHNR and CDR2 is FQNEAQ (reference sequence). The V and J ends lost 6 bases and 3 bases respectively, with 14 bases between them. CDR3 residues: CASRNQGYHTEAFF. In DNA, the CDR3 is TGTGCCAGCAGGAACCAGGGGTATCACACTGAAGCTTTCTTT. Supplemented by reference TRBV7-9 and TRBJ1-1, the full variable domain reads DTGVSQNPRHKITKRGQNVTFRCDPISEHNRLYWYRQTLGQGPEFLTYFQNEAQLEKSRLLSDRFSAERPKGSFSTLEIQRTEQGDSAMYLCASRNQGYHTEAFFGQGTRLTVV.

This clone is a singleton in its sample. The V call is TRBV15, the J call TRBJ1-4; possible D gene TRBD1, 6 bases. The CDR3 is 16 amino acids. The germline V and J ends were trimmed by 0 bases and 6 bases, with 14 bases remaining between them. Germline assignment: CDR1 LNHNV and CDR2 YYDKDF (reference sequence). CDR3 DNA: TGTGCCACCAGCAGAGATCGTGCAGGGGTTGATGAAAAACTGTTTTTT. It yields the protein CATSRDRAGVDEKLFF. Based on the CDR3 plus reference TRBV15 and TRBJ1-4, the full variable domain is DAMVIQNPRYQVTQFGKPVTLSCSQTLNHNVMYWYQQKSSQAPKLLFHYYDKDFNNEADTPDNFQSRRPNTSFCFLDIRSPGLGDTAMYLCATSRDRAGVDEKLFFGSGTQLSVL.

This clone was recorded once. The chain carries TRBV24-1 and TRBJ2-2; D unclear. The CDR3 extends over 15 amino acids. V was clipped by 0 bases and J by 0 bases, with 4 bases between them. The germline CDR1 and CDR2 sequences are KGHDR and SFDVKD. The CDR3 nucleotides read TGTGCCACCAGTGATTTGGGGGCGAACACCGGGGAGCTGTTTTTT. It translates to CATSDLGANTGELFF.

As for this clone: Other nucleotide sequences in the sample specify the same CDR3. The chain carries TRBV5-5 and TRBJ1-1, with D unclear. Trimming took 0 bases from V and 2 from J, leaving 5 bases between them. CDR1 and CDR2 from the germline V gene are SGHKS and YYEKEE (reference sequence). The CDR3 totals 13 residues. The CDR3 nucleotides are TGTGCCAGCAGCTTGGGTCTAAACACTGAAGCTTTCTTT. Amino acid sequence: CASSLGLNTEAFF.

The genes are TRBV29-1 and TRBJ1-1; 8 nucleotides line up with TRBD1. Trimming at V came to 6 bases and at J to 3 bases, leaving 6 bases not matched to a gene. The germline gives CDR1 SQVTM, CDR2 ANQGSEA. This CDR3 spans 13 amino acids. The DNA for the CDR3 is TGCAGCGTCCAGAAGGACAGGGACACTGAAGCTTTCTTT. Translation: CSVQKDRDTEAFF.